This entry describes one T cell receptor beta chain. Its antigen is unknown. The CDR3 regions of TCR beta were amplified from RNA transcripts. Carried out on the TCR CDR3, a first-round RT-PCR used the HTBI primer set. TCRdb reprocessed the multiplex PCR reads via MiXCR and lists one record per CDR3 protein. The sample has over 700,000 distinct CDR3 sequences, around 19% seen once; the top ten hold approximately 15%. The data are from a study of T cells in Graves' hyperthyroidism and ophthalmopathy. The overall study: The blood sample was taken at first diagnosis, before treatment began. Study conclusions and caveats: Blood also carried most thyroid clonotypes expanded above 0.001.

The J segment lost 4 bases and the V segment lost 5 bases, leaving 3 bases of the junction unmatched. Germline V CDR1 and CDR2: SGHVS, FQNEAQ. The CDR3 consists of 14 residues. Hyperthyroidism had been newly diagnosed in patients aged 18 to 65, and its duration was under 2 months. Sequencing was done on a sample of blood. The clonotype originates from a woman in her fifties or sixties with Graves' hyperthyroidism that later progressed to Graves' ophthalmopathy. The chain carries TRBV7-8 and TRBJ1-5; TRBD1 agrees at 9 bases. The DNA of the CDR3 is TGTGCCAGCAGCAAGGACAGGGGAAATCAGCCCCAGCATTTT. It encodes CASSKDRGNQPQHF.